The rows below give T cell receptor beta chains drawn from one sample of a study of T cell responses to AZD1222 COVID-19 vaccine. The table came from immunoSEQ multiplex PCR; TCRdb's copy has only in-frame clones and leaves some out. The data contain about 200,000 clones, over 85% of them singletons. Sequenced material: peripheral blood, taken 28 days after the second AZD1222 dose. Every receptor here comes from an adult who received the AZD1222 COVID-19 vaccine. Both conserved end residues are part of each CDR3. The D gene is left open where the match is weak. The listing skips clone size in some rows; elsewhere it reads once, few, many or a size class.

clone_size,d_call,j_call,v_call,cdr3_nt,cdr3_aa
-,-,TRBJ1-2,TRBV5-6,TGTGCCAGCAGCCAAGGTTTAGGGCCTGGCTACACCTTC,CASSQGLGPGYTF
-,TRBD1,TRBJ1-2,TRBV6-5,TGTGCCAGCAGCCTCACAGGGGGCGCCTATGGCTACACCTTC,CASSLTGGAYGYTF
-,-,TRBJ1-5,TRBV10-3,TGTGCCATCAGTGAGGTCAGGGGCGGACAGCCCCAGCATTTT,CAISEVRGGQPQHF
-,-,TRBJ1-2,TRBV13,TGTGCCAGCAGCTTACAAGGCGGTGGCTACACCTTC,CASSLQGGGYTF
-,TRBD1,TRBJ2-2,TRBV30,TGTGCCAGTGACAGGGGTGCCGGGGAGCTGTTTTTT,CASDRGAGELFF
-,-,TRBJ1-5,TRBV27,TGTGCCAGCAGTTCCCAACCCCCTCGGACGCAGTTCATTCAGCCCCAGCATTTT,CASSSQPPRTQFIQPQHF
-,-,TRBJ1-1,TRBV6-5,TGTGCCAGCAGTTACGGGGCCAGTAACACTGAAGCTTTCTTT,CASSYGASNTEAFF
once,TRBD1,TRBJ2-1,TRBV19,TGTGCCACCGACAGGGGGATCTACAATGAGCAGTTCTTC,CATDRGIYNEQFF
-,-,TRBJ2-5,TRBV6-2/TRBV6-3,TGTGCCAGCAGTTACGGGGGTAGTGGCCGGACCCAGTACTTC,CASSYGGSGRTQYF
-,-,TRBJ1-2,TRBV3-1/TRBV3-2,TGTGCCAGCAGCCAAAAACCTACATCGCCAGGGTACACCTTC,CASSQKPTSPGYTF
-,-,TRBJ2-2,TRBV5-4,TGTGCCAGCAGCTTACCCGGGGGCGTCCCTGGGGAGCTGTTTTTT,CASSLPGGVPGELFF
-,TRBD1,TRBJ2-1,TRBV28,TGTGCCAGCCCAGGGACAGGGGAACCTGAGGGCTACAATGAGCAGTTCTTC,CASPGTGEPEGYNEQFF
-,-,TRBJ2-1,TRBV12-5,TGTGCTAGTGGTTTGGTATGTAGCAGCTACAATGAGCAGTTCTTC,CASGLVCSSYNEQFF
-,-,TRBJ2-4,TRBV4-1,TGCGCCAGCAGCCAGGTGCTGTCTCTAGCCAAAAACATTCAGTACTTC,CASSQVLSLAKNIQYF
-,TRBD2,TRBJ2-1,TRBV7-7,TGTGCCAGCAGCTTAGTACGCGGGGGCAATGAGCAGTTCTTC,CASSLVRGGNEQFF
-,-,TRBJ1-4,TRBV27,TGTGCCAGCAGTGCTACAAGCATTAATGAAAAACTGTTTTTT,CASSATSINEKLFF
-,-,TRBJ2-1,TRBV5-1,TGCGCCAGTTCTAACTCGGGGGGCGGTTACAATGAGCAGTTCTTC,CASSNSGGGYNEQFF
-,-,TRBJ2-2,TRBV5-4,TGTGCCAGCAGCTTGAGTTTCCGCACCGGGGAGCTGTTTTTT,CASSLSFRTGELFF
-,-,TRBJ1-1,TRBV7-8,TGTGCCAGCAGCTTAGCGGAGGGGAGGTACACTGAAGCTTTCTTT,CASSLAEGRYTEAFF
-,-,TRBJ2-1,TRBV7-8,TGTGCCAGCAGCTTATTGGGAAGCTCCTACAATGAGCAGTTCTTC,CASSLLGSSYNEQFF
-,-,TRBJ2-3,TRBV3-1/TRBV3-2,TGTGCCAGCAGAACCCGGGATACGCAGTATTTT,CASRTRDTQYF
-,-,TRBJ1-6,TRBV7-9,TGTGCCAGCAGCTTAAGGTCGGGAAATAATTCACCCCTCCACTTT,CASSLRSGNNSPLHF
-,-,TRBJ2-1,TRBV9,TGTGCCAGCAGCGTAAGAACGGACTCCTACAATGAGCAGTTCTTC,CASSVRTDSYNEQFF
-,-,TRBJ2-3,TRBV5-8,TGTGCTACTAGCCCCTACGGGGCCGCGACAGATACGCAGTATTTT,CATSPYGAATDTQYF
-,-,TRBJ2-3,TRBV2,TGTGCCAGCAGGGGCGGACTAAGCACAGATACGCAGTATTTT,CASRGGLSTDTQYF
-,-,TRBJ1-1,TRBV5-6,TGTGCCAGCAGCTTTATATGGCAGAGTAAAATGAACACTGAAGCTTTCTTT,CASSFIWQSKMNTEAFF
-,-,TRBJ2-2,TRBV20-1,TGCAGTGCTAGTCAGGGGGGCACCGGGGAGCTGTTTTTT,CSASQGGTGELFF
-,-,TRBJ1-6,TRBV27,TGTGCCAGCAGTTTAGAGGTCAGGGGCTCCTATAATTCACCCCTCCACTTT,CASSLEVRGSYNSPLHF
-,-,TRBJ2-7,TRBV7-9,TGTGCCAGCAGCCCAGTTTTCGACGAGCAGTACTTC,CASSPVFDEQYF
few,-,TRBJ1-5,TRBV18,TGTGCCAGCTCACCAACCCCAGACGGGTATCAGCCCCAGCATTTT,CASSPTPDGYQPQHF
-,-,TRBJ2-5,TRBV24-1,TGTGCCACCAGTGATTTAGGAGAGACCCAGTACTTC,CATSDLGETQYF
once,TRBD2,TRBJ2-7,TRBV7-9,TGTGCCAGCAGCAAGATTGGGAGCCGGGACTATACTTACTACGAGCAGTACTTC,CASSKIGSRDYTYYEQYF
-,-,TRBJ1-4,TRBV18,TGTGCCAGCTCACCACGTGAAAAACTGTTTTTT,CASSPREKLFF